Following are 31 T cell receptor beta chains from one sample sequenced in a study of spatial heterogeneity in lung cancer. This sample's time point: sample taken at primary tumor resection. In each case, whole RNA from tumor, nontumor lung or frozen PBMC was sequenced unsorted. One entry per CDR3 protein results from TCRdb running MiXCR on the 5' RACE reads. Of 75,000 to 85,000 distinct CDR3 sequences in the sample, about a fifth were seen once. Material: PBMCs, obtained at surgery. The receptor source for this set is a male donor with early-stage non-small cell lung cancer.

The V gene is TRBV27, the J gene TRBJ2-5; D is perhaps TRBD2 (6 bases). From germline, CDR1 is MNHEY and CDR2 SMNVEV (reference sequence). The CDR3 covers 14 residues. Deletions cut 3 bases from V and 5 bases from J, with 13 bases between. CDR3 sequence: CASSFGGSQETQYF. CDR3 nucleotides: TGTGCCAGCAGTTTCGGGGGTAGCCAGGAGACCCAGTACTTC.

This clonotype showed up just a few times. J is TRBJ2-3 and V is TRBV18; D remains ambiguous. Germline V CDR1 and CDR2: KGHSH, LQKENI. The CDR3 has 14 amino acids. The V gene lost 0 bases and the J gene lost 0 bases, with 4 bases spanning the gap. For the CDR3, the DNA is TGTGCCAGCTCACCACCGTCTAGCACAGATACGCAGTATTTT. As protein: CASSPPSSTDTQYF.

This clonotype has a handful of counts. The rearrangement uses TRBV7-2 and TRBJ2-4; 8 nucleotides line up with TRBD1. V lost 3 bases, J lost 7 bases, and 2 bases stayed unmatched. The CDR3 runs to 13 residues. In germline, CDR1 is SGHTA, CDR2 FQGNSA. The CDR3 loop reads CASSFGQGNIQYF. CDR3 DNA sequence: TGTGCCAGCAGCTTTGGACAGGGCAACATTCAGTACTTC. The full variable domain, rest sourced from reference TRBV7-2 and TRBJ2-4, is GAGVSQSPSNKVTEKGKDVELRCDPISGHTALYWYRQSLGQGLEFLIYFQGNSAPDKSGLPSDRFSAERTGGSVSTLTIQRTQQEDSAVYLCASSFGQGNIQYFGAGTRLSVL.

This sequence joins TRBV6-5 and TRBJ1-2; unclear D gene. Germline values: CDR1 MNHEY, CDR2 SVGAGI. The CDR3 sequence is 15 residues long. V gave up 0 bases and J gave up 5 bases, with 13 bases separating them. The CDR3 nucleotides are TGTGCCAGCAGTTACTCGTGGGGTCTCGATTATGGCTACACCTTC. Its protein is CASSYSWGLDYGYTF.

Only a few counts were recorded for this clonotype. CDR3 nucleotides: TGTGCCAGCAGCTTAGGGGGGGAGGCTTTCTTT. Translating gives CASSLGGEAFF. This chain links TRBV7-6 with TRBJ1-1; weak D call: TRBD1 (5 bases). Trimming stripped 1 base from V and 11 bases from J, with 8 bases between. This CDR3 region has 11 residues. Per germline, CDR1 SGHVS and CDR2 FNYEAQ.

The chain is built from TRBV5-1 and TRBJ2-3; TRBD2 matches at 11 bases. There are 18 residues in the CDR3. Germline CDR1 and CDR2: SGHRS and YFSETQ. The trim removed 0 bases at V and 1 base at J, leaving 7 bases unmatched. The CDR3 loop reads CASSLVLAGARRTDTQYF. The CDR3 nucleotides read TGCGCCAGCAGCTTGGTACTAGCGGGGGCCAGACGCACAGATACGCAGTATTTT.

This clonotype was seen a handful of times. The CDR3 reads CSVETVNTGELFF. The CDR3 coding sequence is TGCAGCGTTGAAACAGTCAACACCGGGGAGCTGTTTTTT. The chain is built from TRBV29-1 and TRBJ2-2; D is uncertain. The CDR3 covers 13 residues. Per germline, CDR1 SQVTM and CDR2 ANQGSEA. V shed 2 bases and J shed 2 bases, with 6 bases lying between them.

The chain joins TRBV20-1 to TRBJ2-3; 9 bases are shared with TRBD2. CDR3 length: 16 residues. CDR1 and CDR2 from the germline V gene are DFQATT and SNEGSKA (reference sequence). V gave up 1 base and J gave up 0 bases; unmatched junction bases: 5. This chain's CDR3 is CSARVLAGISTDTQYF. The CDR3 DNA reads TGCAGTGCTAGAGTTCTAGCGGGGATAAGCACAGATACGCAGTATTTT.

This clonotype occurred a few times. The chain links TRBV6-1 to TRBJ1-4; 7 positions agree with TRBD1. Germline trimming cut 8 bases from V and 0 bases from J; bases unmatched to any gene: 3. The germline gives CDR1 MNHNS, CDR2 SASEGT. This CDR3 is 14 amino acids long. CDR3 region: CASLGTATNEKLFF. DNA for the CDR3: TGTGCCAGCCTAGGGACAGCAACTAATGAAAAACTGTTTTTT.

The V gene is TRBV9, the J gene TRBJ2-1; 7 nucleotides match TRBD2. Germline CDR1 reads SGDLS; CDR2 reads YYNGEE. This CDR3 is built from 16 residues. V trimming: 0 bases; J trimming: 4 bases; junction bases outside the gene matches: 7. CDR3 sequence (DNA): TGTGCCAGCAGCGTAGAGGGTAGCGGGTCTTACAATGAGCAGTTCTTC. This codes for CASSVEGSGSYNEQFF.

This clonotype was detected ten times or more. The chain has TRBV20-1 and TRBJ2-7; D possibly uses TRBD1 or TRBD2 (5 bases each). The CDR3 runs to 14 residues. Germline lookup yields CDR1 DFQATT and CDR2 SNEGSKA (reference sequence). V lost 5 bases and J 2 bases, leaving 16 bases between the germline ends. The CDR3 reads CSAGPGRSPYEQYF. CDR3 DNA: TGCAGTGCTGGACCGGGACGGAGCCCCTACGAGCAGTACTTC.

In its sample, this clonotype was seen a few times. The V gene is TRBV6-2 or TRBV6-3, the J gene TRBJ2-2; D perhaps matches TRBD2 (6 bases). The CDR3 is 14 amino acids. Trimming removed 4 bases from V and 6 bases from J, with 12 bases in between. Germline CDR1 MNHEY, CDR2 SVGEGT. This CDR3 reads CASSSGLRAGELFF. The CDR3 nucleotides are TGTGCCAGCAGTTCGGGACTCCGAGCCGGGGAGCTGTTTTTT.

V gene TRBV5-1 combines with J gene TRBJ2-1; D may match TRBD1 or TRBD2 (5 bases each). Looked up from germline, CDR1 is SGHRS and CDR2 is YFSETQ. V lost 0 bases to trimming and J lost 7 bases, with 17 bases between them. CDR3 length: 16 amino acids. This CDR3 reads CASSLASGGLGNEQFF. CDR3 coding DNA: TGCGCCAGCAGCTTGGCTTCTGGGGGTCTCGGGAATGAGCAGTTCTTC.

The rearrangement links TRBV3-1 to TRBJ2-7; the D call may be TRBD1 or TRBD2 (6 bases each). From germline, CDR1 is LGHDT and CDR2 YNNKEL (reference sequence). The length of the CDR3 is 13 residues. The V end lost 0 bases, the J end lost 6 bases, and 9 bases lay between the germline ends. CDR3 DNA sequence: TGTGCCAGCAGCCAAGACGGGGGCTTCGAGCAGTACTTC. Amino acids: CASSQDGGFEQYF.

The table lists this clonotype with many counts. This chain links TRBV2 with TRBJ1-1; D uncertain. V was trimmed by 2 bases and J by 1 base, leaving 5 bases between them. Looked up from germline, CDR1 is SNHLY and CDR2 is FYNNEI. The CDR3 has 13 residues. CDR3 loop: CASSERENTEAFF. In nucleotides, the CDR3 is TGTGCCAGCAGTGAACGGGAGAACACTGAAGCTTTCTTT.

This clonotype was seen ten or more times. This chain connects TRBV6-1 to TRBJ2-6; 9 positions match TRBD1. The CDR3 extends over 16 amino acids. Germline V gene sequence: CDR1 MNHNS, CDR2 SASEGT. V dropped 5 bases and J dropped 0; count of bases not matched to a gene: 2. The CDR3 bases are TGTGCCAGCAGTCCACAGGGGGCCTCTGGGGCCAACGTCCTGACTTTC. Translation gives CASSPQGASGANVLTF.

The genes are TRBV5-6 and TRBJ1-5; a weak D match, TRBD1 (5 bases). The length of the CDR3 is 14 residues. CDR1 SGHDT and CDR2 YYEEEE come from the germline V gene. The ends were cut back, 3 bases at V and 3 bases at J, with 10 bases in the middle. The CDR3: CASSSGTPNQPQHF. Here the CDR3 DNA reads TGTGCCAGCAGCTCCGGGACCCCCAATCAGCCCCAGCATTTT. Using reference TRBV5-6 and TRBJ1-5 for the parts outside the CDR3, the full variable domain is DAGVTQSPTHLIKTRGQQVTLRCSPKSGHDTVSWYQQALGQGPQFIFQYYEEEERQRGNFPDRFSGHQFPNYSSELNVNALLLGDSALYLCASSSGTPNQPQHFGDGTRLSIL.

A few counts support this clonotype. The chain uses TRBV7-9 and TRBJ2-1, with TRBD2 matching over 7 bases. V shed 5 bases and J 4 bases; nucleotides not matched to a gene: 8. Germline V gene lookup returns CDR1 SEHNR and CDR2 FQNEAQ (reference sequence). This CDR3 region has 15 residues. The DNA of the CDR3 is TGTGCCAGCAGCCCCCACCAGCGGGAATACAATGAGCAGTTCTTC. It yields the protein CASSPHQREYNEQFF.

CDR3 residues: CASRPGLPTDTQYF. The CDR3 DNA reads as TGTGCCAGCAGACCGGGACTCCCCACAGATACGCAGTATTTT. V gene TRBV6-2 or TRBV6-3 combines with J gene TRBJ2-3, with D possibly being TRBD2 (6 bases). This CDR3 is built from 14 residues. CDR1 MNHEY and CDR2 SVGEGT come from the germline V gene. V was trimmed by 6 bases and J by 2 bases, leaving 12 bases between them.

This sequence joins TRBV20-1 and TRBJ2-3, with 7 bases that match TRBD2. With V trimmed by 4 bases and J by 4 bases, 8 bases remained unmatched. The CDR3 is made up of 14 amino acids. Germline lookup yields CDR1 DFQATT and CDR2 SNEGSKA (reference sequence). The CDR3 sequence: CSATIAGVSDTQYF. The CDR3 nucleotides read TGCAGTGCTACCATCGCGGGAGTTTCAGATACGCAGTATTTT.

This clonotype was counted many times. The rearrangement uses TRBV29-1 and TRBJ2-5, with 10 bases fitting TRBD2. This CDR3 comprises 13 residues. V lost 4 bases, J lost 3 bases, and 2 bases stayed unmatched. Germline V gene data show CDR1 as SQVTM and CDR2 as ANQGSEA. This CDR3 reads CSVALAGEETQYF. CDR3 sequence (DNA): TGCAGCGTTGCCCTAGCGGGGGAAGAGACCCAGTACTTC.

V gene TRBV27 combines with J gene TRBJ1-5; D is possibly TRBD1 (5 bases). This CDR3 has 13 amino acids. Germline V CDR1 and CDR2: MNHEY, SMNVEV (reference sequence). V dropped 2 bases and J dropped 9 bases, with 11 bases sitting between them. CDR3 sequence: CASSLEGEMPQHF. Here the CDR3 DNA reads TGTGCCAGCAGTTTAGAAGGGGAGATGCCCCAGCATTTT.

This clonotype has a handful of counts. Here the CDR3 DNA reads TGTGCCACCAGTGATTTGATGTGGGACAGGTCCGACGTGTATACGCAGTATTTT. The encoded protein is CATSDLMWDRSDVYTQYF. The chain joins TRBV24-1 to TRBJ2-3, with 8 bases matching TRBD1. Germline trimming cut 0 bases from V and 7 bases from J; bases unmatched to any gene: 14. The CDR3 is 18 amino acids. Germline V gene data show CDR1 as KGHDR and CDR2 as SFDVKD.

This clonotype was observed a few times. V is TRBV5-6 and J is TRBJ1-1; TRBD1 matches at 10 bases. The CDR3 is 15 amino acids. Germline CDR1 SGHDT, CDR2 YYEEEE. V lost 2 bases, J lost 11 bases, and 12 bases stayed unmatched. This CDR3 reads CASSFRGTGVWDAFF. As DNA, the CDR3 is TGTGCCAGCAGCTTTAGAGGGACAGGGGTATGGGATGCTTTCTTT.

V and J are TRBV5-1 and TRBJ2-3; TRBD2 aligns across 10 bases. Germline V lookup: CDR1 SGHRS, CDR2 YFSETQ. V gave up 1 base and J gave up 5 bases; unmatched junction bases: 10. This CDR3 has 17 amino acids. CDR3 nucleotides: TGCGCCAGCAGCTTGTGGCTAGCGGGAGACATTGGAGATACGCAGTATTTT. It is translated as CASSLWLAGDIGDTQYF.

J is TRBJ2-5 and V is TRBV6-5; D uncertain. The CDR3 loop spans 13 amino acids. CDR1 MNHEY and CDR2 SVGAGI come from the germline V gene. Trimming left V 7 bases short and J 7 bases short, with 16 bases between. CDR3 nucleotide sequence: TGTGCCAGCACCCAAAGAACGCGTGGGACCCAGTACTTC. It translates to CASTQRTRGTQYF.

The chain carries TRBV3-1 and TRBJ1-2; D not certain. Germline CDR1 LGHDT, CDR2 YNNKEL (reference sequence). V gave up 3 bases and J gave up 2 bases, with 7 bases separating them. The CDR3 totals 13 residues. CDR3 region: CASSQGLNYGYTF. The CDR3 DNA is TGTGCCAGCAGCCAGGGGTTGAACTATGGCTACACCTTC. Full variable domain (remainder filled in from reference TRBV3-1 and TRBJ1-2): DTAVSQTPKYLVTQMGNDKSIKCEQNLGHDTMYWYKQDSKKFLKIMFSYNNKELIINETVPNRFSPKSPDKAHLNLHINSLELGDSAVYFCASSQGLNYGYTFGSGTRLTVV.

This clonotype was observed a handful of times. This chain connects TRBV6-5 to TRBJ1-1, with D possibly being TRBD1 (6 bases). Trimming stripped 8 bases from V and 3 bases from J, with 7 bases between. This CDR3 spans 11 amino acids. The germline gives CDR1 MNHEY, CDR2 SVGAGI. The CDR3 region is CASGQYTEAFF. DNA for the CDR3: TGTGCCAGCGGACAGTACACTGAAGCTTTCTTT.

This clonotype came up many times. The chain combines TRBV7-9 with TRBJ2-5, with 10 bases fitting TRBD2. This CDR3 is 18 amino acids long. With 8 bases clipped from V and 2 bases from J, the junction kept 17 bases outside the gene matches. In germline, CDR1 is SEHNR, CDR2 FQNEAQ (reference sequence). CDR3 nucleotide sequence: TGTGCCAGCGCCCCCAGCGGGGGGGCTGGTAAATTTCAAGAGACCCAGTACTTC. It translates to CASAPSGGAGKFQETQYF.

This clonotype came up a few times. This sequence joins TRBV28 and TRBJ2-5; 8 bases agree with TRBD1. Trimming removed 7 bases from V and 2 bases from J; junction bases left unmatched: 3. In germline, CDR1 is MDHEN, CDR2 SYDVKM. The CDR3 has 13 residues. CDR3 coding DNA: TGTGCCAGCACCACAGGGGGACAAGAGACCCAGTACTTC. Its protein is CASTTGGQETQYF.

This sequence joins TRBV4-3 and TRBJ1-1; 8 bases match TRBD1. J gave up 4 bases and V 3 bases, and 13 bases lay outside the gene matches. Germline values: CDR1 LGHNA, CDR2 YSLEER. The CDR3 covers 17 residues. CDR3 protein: CASSQVGQGARSTEAFF. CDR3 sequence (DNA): TGCGCCAGCAGCCAGGTTGGCCAGGGGGCGAGGAGCACTGAAGCTTTCTTT.